This is a list of T cell receptor beta chains from one sample in a study of cytomegalovirus exposure and HLA in healthy donors. Clones were read by immunoSEQ multiplex PCR, and TCRdb kept only the in-frame ones, dropping some. Seen in this sample are about 210,000 clones; the ten most common clones hold approximately 0.98%. The sequencing sample was made of PBMCs. The receptors were gathered from a woman in her twenties or thirties in good health and CMV-seropositive. Both conserved end residues are part of each CDR3. D genes are given only for firm matches.

NA,TRBV4-1,TRBJ1-5,CASSQGYAGYQPQHF,TGCGCCAGCAGCCAAGGTTATGCAGGTTATCAGCCCCAGCATTTT
NA,TRBV6-5,TRBJ1-1,CASSYSGVSNTEAFF,TGTGCCAGCAGTTACAGCGGTGTAAGTAACACTGAAGCTTTCTTT
TRBD2,TRBV25-1,TRBJ2-3,CASHEAGRGTDTQYF,TGTGCCAGCCACGAAGCGGGACGTGGCACAGATACGCAGTATTTT
NA,TRBV27,TRBJ1-1,CASSEEGTEAFF,TGTGCCAGCAGCGAGGAGGGAACTGAAGCTTTCTTT
TRBD2,TRBV4-1,TRBJ2-1,CASSQDILAGAYNEQFF,TGCGCCAGCAGCCAAGATATACTAGCGGGGGCTTACAATGAGCAGTTCTTC
TRBD1,TRBV2,TRBJ1-6,CASSLGQADEGSPLHF,TGTGCCAGCAGCTTGGGACAGGCCGATGAAGGTTCACCCCTCCACTTT
NA,TRBV5-1,TRBJ2-2,CASSLVGGRVTGELFF,TGCGCCAGCAGCTTGGTAGGAGGGCGGGTCACCGGGGAGCTGTTTTTT
NA,TRBV5-1,TRBJ1-2,CASSPDRHRGYTF,TGCGCCAGCAGCCCTGACAGGCACAGGGGCTACACCTTC
TRBD1,TRBV9,TRBJ1-1,CASSVARGTEAFF,TGTGCCAGCAGCGTAGCCAGGGGGACTGAAGCTTTCTTT
NA,TRBV11-3,TRBJ2-1,CASSPTVAIYGRNEQFF,TGTGCCAGCAGCCCGACGGTAGCTATATATGGCCGGAATGAGCAGTTCTTC
NA,TRBV9,TRBJ1-2,CASSATESYGYTF,TGTGCCAGCAGCGCGACAGAAAGCTATGGCTACACCTTC